This entry lists 14 T cell receptor beta chains sequenced from one sample in a study of OX40 agonist ivuxolimab in advanced cancers. Clones were read by immunoSEQ multiplex PCR, and TCRdb kept only the in-frame ones, dropping some. There are approximately 86,000 clones in the sample; about nine tenths occur only once, and roughly 0.32% lies in the top ten. Sequenced material: CD4+ or CD8+ T cells sorted from blood, taken in a trial of the OX40 agonist ivuxolimab. The source is an adult with an advanced solid tumor such as melanoma, head and neck, liver or kidney cancer.

The rearrangement links TRBV5-1 to TRBJ2-7, with 9 positions matching TRBD2. V trimming: 0 bases; J trimming: 3 bases; junction bases outside the gene matches: 4. From germline, CDR1 is SGHRS and CDR2 YFSETQ. This CDR3 spans 15 amino acids. The CDR3 DNA sequence: TGCGCCAGCAGCTTGGAAGTTAGCGGGAGCTACGAGCAGTACTTC. Translated, it gives CASSLEVSGSYEQYF.

The chain combines TRBV7-3 with TRBJ2-1, with 7 bases lining up with TRBD2. Looked up from germline, CDR1 is SGHTA and CDR2 is FQGTGA. Germline trimming cut 5 bases from V and 4 bases from J; bases unmatched to any gene: 8. This CDR3 region has 15 residues. The CDR3 loop reads CASSKSGTIYNEQFF. The CDR3 DNA follows: TGTGCCAGCAGCAAAAGCGGGACCATATACAATGAGCAGTTCTTC.

A word on this clone: At one of its ends the junction is not consistent with the germline gene, which may arise from a read error. The chain uses TRBV5-1 and TRBJ2-1, with a weak D call TRBD2 (6 bases). CDR3 size: 13 residues. Germline V CDR1 and CDR2: SGHRS, YFSETQ. The CDR3 DNA reads as TGCGCCAGCGGCTTGGATCGGGGGAATGAGCAGTTCTTC. Encoded protein: CASGLDRGNEQFF.

The rearrangement uses TRBV5-1 and TRBJ2-1, with TRBD2 matching 7 bases. V lost 4 bases, J lost 9 bases, and 10 bases stayed unmatched. The CDR3 sequence is 14 residues long. The V gene's germline CDR1 is SGHRS and CDR2 YFSETQ. CDR3 DNA: TGCGCCAGCAGCATAGGACTAGAATCTACTGAGCAGTTCTTC. Translation: CASSIGLESTEQFF.

V and J are TRBV5-1 and TRBJ2-1, with 7 nucleotides matching TRBD2. After removal of 2 bases from V and 3 bases from J, the junction contained 2 bases not matched to a gene. The CDR3 covers 14 residues. The germline V gene has CDR1 SGHRS and CDR2 YFSETQ. In DNA, the CDR3 is TGCGCCAGCAGCTTAGGCGGGGGCTACAATGAGCAGTTCTTC. It encodes CASSLGGGYNEQFF.

V is TRBV19 and J is TRBJ2-2; 7 bases match TRBD1. CDR3 length equals 17 residues. The germline gives CDR1 LNHDA, CDR2 SQIVND (reference sequence). V was clipped by 2 bases and J by 0 bases; unmatched bases: 6. This CDR3 is CASSITSGTANTGELFF. In DNA form, the CDR3 reads TGTGCCAGTAGTATAACCTCCGGGACAGCGAACACCGGGGAGCTGTTTTTT.

The chain has TRBV6-6 and TRBJ2-4, with no clear D. The CDR3 length is 15 residues. Germline CDR1 MNHNY, CDR2 SVGAGI (reference sequence). Between the trimmed V and J ends, which lost 5 bases and 1 base, there was a span of 12 bases. As DNA, the CDR3 is TGTGCCAGCAGTGGCCGAAATCAGGCCAAAAACATTCAGTACTTC. The encoded protein is CASSGRNQAKNIQYF.

This clone has just one count. CDR3 DNA sequence: TGTGCCAGCAGCGGCCGGAGTTCCTACGAGCAGTACTTC. Translation: CASSGRSSYEQYF. This chain joins TRBV5-4 and TRBJ2-7; D is ambiguous. The V gene's germline CDR1 is SGHNT and CDR2 YYREEE (reference sequence). Trimming left V 4 bases short and J 1 base short, with 9 bases between. This CDR3 has 13 residues.

The rearrangement uses TRBV7-9 and TRBJ1-1; possible D gene TRBD1, 6 bases. Germline V gene sequence: CDR1 SEHNR, CDR2 FQNEAQ (reference sequence). The V end was cut by 1 base, the J end by 5 bases, with 11 bases between. CDR3 length: 14 residues. CDR3 amino acids: CASSLGGHGTEAFF. The CDR3 DNA is TGTGCCAGCAGCTTAGGGGGGCATGGGACTGAAGCTTTCTTT.

The genes are TRBV28 and TRBJ2-5, with 7 bases that match TRBD1. This CDR3 is built from 14 residues. V lost 5 bases and J lost 3; bases outside the gene matches: 6. The V gene's germline CDR1 is MDHEN and CDR2 SYDVKM. The CDR3 reads CASSVRQGKETQYF. The DNA of the CDR3 is TGTGCCAGCAGTGTAAGACAGGGCAAAGAGACCCAGTACTTC.

The chain uses TRBV5-6 and TRBJ2-5, with 7 positions matching TRBD1. The CDR3 is 16 amino acids. Losses at the gene ends were 3 bases for V and 4 bases for J; bases not matched to a gene: 12. From germline, CDR1 is SGHDT and CDR2 YYEEEE. The CDR3 DNA follows: TGTGCCAGCAGCTCAACGACAGGGATCGCGTTAGAGACCCAGTACTTC. This sequence encodes CASSSTTGIALETQYF.

The rearrangement uses TRBV7-7 and TRBJ2-1; 16 bases are a match to TRBD2. The CDR3 length is 17 residues. Germline V gene data show CDR1 as SSHAT and CDR2 as FNYEAQ (reference sequence). V trimming: 5 bases; J trimming: 6 bases; junction bases outside the gene matches: 7. The CDR3 region has the DNA TGTGCCAGCAGCCCCCTTGGGACTAGCGGGAGGGCCAATGAGCAGTTCTTC. Its translation is CASSPLGTSGRANEQFF.

The chain recombines TRBV27 with TRBJ2-1; 11 nucleotides match TRBD2. The ends lost 0 bases at V and 10 bases at J; junction bases unmatched: 14. CDR1 MNHEY and CDR2 SMNVEV come from the germline V gene (reference sequence). This CDR3 region has 18 residues. CDR3 in amino acids: CASSLSPLLLAGEWEQFF. CDR3 sequence (DNA): TGTGCCAGCAGTTTATCGCCCCTCCTACTAGCGGGAGAATGGGAGCAGTTCTTC.

The chain couples TRBV7-3 to TRBJ2-1, with 13 positions matching TRBD2. The junction had 8 bases not matched to a gene; V was cut back by 5 bases and J by 7 bases. The CDR3 is made up of 16 amino acids. Germline V gene sequence: CDR1 SGHTA, CDR2 FQGTGA. CDR3 bases: TGTGCCAGCAGCCCACGACTAGCGGGAGGAAAAAATGAGCAGTTCTTC. This translates into CASSPRLAGGKNEQFF.